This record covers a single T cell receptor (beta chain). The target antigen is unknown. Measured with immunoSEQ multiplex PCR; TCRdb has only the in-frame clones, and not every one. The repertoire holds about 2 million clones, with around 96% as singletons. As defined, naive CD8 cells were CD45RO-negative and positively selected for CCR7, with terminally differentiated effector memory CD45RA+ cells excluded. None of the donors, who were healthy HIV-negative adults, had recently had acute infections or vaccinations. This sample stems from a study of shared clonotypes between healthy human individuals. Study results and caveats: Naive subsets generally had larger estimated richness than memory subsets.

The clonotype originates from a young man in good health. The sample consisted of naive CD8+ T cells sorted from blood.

CDR3 in DNA: TGTGCCAGCAGCCAACTAGCGGGAGCAACCAATGAGCAGTTCTTC. This codes for CASSQLAGATNEQFF. V is TRBV5-4 and J is TRBJ2-1; TRBD2 matches 11 bases. CDR1 is SGHNT, CDR2 YYREEE, per germline (reference sequence). This CDR3 is built from 15 residues. V gave up 4 bases and J gave up 6 bases; unmatched junction bases: 6. Full variable domain (remainder filled in from reference TRBV5-4 and TRBJ2-1): ETGVTQSPTHLIKTRGQQVTLRCSSQSGHNTVSWYQQALGQGPQFIFQYYREEENGRGNFPPRFSGLQFPNYSSELNVNALELDDSALYLCASSQLAGATNEQFFGPGTRLTVL.